The source of this T cell receptor (beta chain) is a study of cytomegalovirus exposure and HLA in healthy donors (dated by TCRdb to the late 2010s). Concerning the study at large: An earlier analysis of roughly 630 of the donors reported more than 250 Gb of sequence data and 100 million to 140 million unique TCR beta sequences from about 180 million T cells. In an earlier analysis of 550 to 700 of the donors, high-throughput TCR beta sequencing was used to judge whether each TCR beta V gene segment behaved as functional or pseudogenic. In addition to the first cohort of 650 to 750 subjects, a separate validation cohort of over 90 different subjects was used. A later genetic analysis took genome-wide SNP genotypes for about 55% of the roughly 670 donors and used that subset as a discovery cohort. On average, around 230,000 unique TCR beta nucleotide sequences were sequenced per donor among 398 genotyped donors of the cohort, with roughly 18% of those sequences being non-productive. The number of typed donors differed by locus: about 620-630 for A, B, C, DRB1 and DQB1; 522 for DQA1; 606 for DPA1; and around 490 for DPB1. A later analysis re-examined previously published TCR beta repertoires from more than 650 donors and added high-resolution HLA genotyping to investigate patterns of TCR occurrence. An early release that covered fewer than 800 HLA-typed donors contained about 300 gigabases of sequencing data and tens of millions of unique TCR sequences. Among the 398 genotyped donors, about 85% belonged to the genetic ancestry cluster associated with self-reported Caucasian donors. Roughly 5 DR-DQ haplotypes were handled as single units for association and clustering, since linkage in the cohort was strong. High-throughput TCR immunosequencing, statistical association of individual TCRs with disease status, and machine learning were combined to predict cytomegalovirus infection status. Class I and class II HLA loci were covered by the typing at four-digit resolution. The T cell repertoires of roughly 660 subjects were profiled by immunosequencing and related to cytomegalovirus serostatus. Donor age, sex, ethnicity and CMV serostatus were collected together with the repertoire data. Every repertoire in the discovery cohort had been generated on one and the same sequencing platform. Rather than using new phenotypic data, the later analysis identified candidate immune exposures from TCR beta sequences and from how often those sequences occurred across donors. The study was designed to test whether signatures of past pathogen exposure could be identified by cataloging public T cell receptors.

The protocol used for the library was the immunoSEQ multiplex PCR assay. The multiplex PCR relied on a mix of 60 forward primers for TCR Vbeta segments and 13 reverse primers for TCR Jbeta segments. The CDR3 region of rearranged TCR beta genes was amplified from genomic DNA by a multiplex PCR assay. On the Illumina HiSeq System, the amplified TCR beta libraries were sequenced as 87-base-pair reads. In the source study's methods: In a later analysis, tens of millions of unique TCR beta chains were counted across the 650 to 750 repertoires, and roughly 11 million of these chains were shared by at least two donors. Raw reads were error-corrected and collapsed into unique sequences with a nearest-neighbor algorithm that merged closely related sequences to remove PCR and sequencing errors. V, D and J gene segments were assigned by aligning CDR3 sequences to IMGT reference sequences. For a sequence to be retained, a match of at least six nucleotides to both a V gene segment and a J gene segment was required. Rearrangements were classified as productive when the CDR3 lacked stop codons and remained in frame with V and J, and all other rearrangements were classified as non-productive. CDR3 was defined according to IMGT convention as the region running from the second conserved V-encoded cysteine to the conserved J-encoded phenylalanine. In an earlier analysis of around 640 of the donors, sequences lacking an unambiguous match to a single V gene segment were excluded. In an earlier analysis of some 590 of the donors, V segments were called functional above 56.7% productive rearrangements and were called segregating when the between-donor standard deviation exceeded 5%. A statistical classification framework was developed to diagnose cytomegalovirus status using the catalog of TCR beta chain sequences. In a later analysis, TCR nucleotide sequences were compared against IMGT/GENE-DB human TR gene sequences so that V and J genes could be assigned. Using the TCRdist pipeline, a later analysis assigned CDR3 sequences along with most-parsimonious VDJ recombination scenarios. A later analysis defined each TCR beta chain by its CDR3 amino acid sequence plus V-gene family, and excluded reads lacking a unique V-gene family. To address suspected cross-contamination and a sequencing artifact, a later analysis removed around 590 highly shared, low-generation-probability nucleotide sequences. In a later analysis, a clonal expansion index for each public chain was calculated from normalized within-repertoire ranks of inferred template counts. In a later analysis, generation probabilities were computed with a VDJ recombination model fitted to out-of-frame rearrangements, and the resulting probabilities were checked against IGoR. In a later analysis, TCR-TCR, TCR-HLA and TCR-CMV co-occurrence was scored with hypergeometric tests, and a repertoire-size bias correction was applied to TCR pairs. False discovery rates were estimated in a later analysis by permuting HLA or CMV assignments 20 times. In a later analysis, co-occurring TCRs were grouped using DBSCAN, with TCRdist sequence similarity added in when clustering inside HLA-allele-positive subsets. Repertoires with fewer than 30,000 or more than 120,000 public chains were left out of co-occurrence clustering, as were roughly five repertoires with anomalous nucleotide sharing. Not all clones reach the TCRdb copy of this immuneACCESS table, which keeps in-frame sequences only. Checked studies attribute under half of the gap to unresolved V genes and leave the rest unexplained. V, J and clone size are those of that table, while D and trimming were read from the DNA. The table kept for this sample lists tens of thousands of clones. The ten largest clones capture about 6% of the sample.

Results and caveats for the whole study, not just this receptor: Because some donors lacked HLA typing at each locus, the association tests relied only on the typed subset. It was suggested by the authors that the approach could potentially be generalized to other disease states and immunological phenotypes. In an earlier analysis of roughly 500 of the donors, most TCR beta V segments appeared in productive rearrangements about 87% or about 30% of the time, broadly matching IMGT annotations. Some IMGT-functional V segments, including TRBV6-2 and TRBV6-3, could not be distinguished by the 87-base-pair reads and were therefore excluded. A later analysis reported that several top co-occurrence clusters appeared linked to parvovirus B19, influenza, CMV and Epstein-Barr virus. In a later analysis, HLA-associated TCR beta chains were found to be more clonally expanded and to have lower generation probabilities than equally common non-associated chains. A later analysis associated about 16,000 TCR beta sequences with specific HLA alleles at a false discovery rate of 0.05. Because counts were too low, seventeen rarely observed V segments, including chromosome 9 orphons, were left out of the earlier analysis of approximately 580 of the donors. A total of some 180 TCR beta chains were listed by the study as associated with cytomegalovirus. A cluster of highly shared sequence variants was judged likely to represent a technical artifact of the sequencing pipeline. The presence/absence analyses assumed that sequencing depth was roughly uniform across donors, and that assumption may not be true. According to a later analysis, TCR association rates differed among HLA loci, with DRB1 alleles showing the most associated TCRs and HLA-C alleles showing the fewest. Across donors, most TCR sequences were observed very rarely, whereas some public TCRs were present in many individuals. The cohort was sequenced for TCR beta chains only, and without alpha or paired-chain data the features that could be detected were limited. A later genetic analysis associated a missense DCLRE1C variant with V-gene and J-gene trimming of TCR beta chains, and an independent cohort replicated the association. A further reported finding was that TCR beta sequences accurately predicted the HLA-A and HLA-B alleles for most subjects in the first cohort. Assigning TCR associations to individual alleles was difficult when HLA alleles, especially DR and DQ, strongly co-occurred. According to a later genetic analysis, donors in an Asian-associated ancestry cluster had fewer N-insertions in productive TCRs than the roughly 700-donor mean. The classifier was reported to diagnose cytomegalovirus status with high specificity and sensitivity in both the original and validation cohorts. In vitro tests confirmed that three of the cytomegalovirus-associated TCR beta chains recognize cytomegalovirus antigens. Linkage disequilibrium might explain the correlated functional status among segregating V segments, but an unknown experimental factor could not be ruled out. Most CMV-associated TCR beta chains appeared to be HLA-restricted in a later analysis, and the HLA associations seemed to be driven largely by CMV exposure. Immune exposure information for the cohort was limited to CMV serostatus.

V was cut back by 3 bases and J by 1 base, leaving a gap of 12 bases between them. Reading from cysteine to phenylalanine, the CDR3 counts 15 amino acids. The CDR3 DNA has 45 bases and is translated from base 1. CDR1 SGHVS and CDR2 FQNEAQ were looked up in the germline V gene. Points on this clone: Its antigen is unknown.

The cohort was made up of 650 to 700 healthy bone marrow donors. All cohort members were sampled while nominally healthy, although unrecorded immune exposures were likely present. The donor tested CMV seropositive and was one of the 289 seropositive cohort members. A peripheral blood sample was provided by each donor, and peripheral blood mononuclear cells were used for TCR beta sequencing. Genomic DNA was extracted from the blood cell samples with the Qiagen DNeasy Blood Extraction Kit. The chain employs TRBV7-8 and TRBJ1-1, with no D gene named confidently. The sequenced sample was PBMCs. This TCR was recovered from a girl between 5 and 17 years old in good health and CMV-seropositive. In nucleotide form, the sequence is TGTGCCAGCAGCTTGGTTCGTCCTAGGAACACTGAAGCTTTCTTT. Its protein reads: CASSLVRPRNTEAFF.